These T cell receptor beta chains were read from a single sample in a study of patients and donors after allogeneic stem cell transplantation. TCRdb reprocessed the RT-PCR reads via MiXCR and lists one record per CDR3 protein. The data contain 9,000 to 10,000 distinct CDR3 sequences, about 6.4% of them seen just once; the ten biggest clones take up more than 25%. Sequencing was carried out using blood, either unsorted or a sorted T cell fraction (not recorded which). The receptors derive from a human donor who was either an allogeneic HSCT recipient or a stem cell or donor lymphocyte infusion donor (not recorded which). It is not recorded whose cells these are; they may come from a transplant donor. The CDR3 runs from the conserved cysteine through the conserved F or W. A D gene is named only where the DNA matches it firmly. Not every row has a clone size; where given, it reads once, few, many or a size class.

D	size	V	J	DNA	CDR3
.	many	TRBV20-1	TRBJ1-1	TGCAGTACCACAGAAACGAACACTGAAGCTTTCTTT	CSTTETNTEAFF
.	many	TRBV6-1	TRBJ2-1	TGTGCCAGCAGTTCTCTAGCGAGCTCCTACAATGAGCAGTTCTTC	CASSSLASSYNEQFF
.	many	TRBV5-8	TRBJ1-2	TGTGCCAGCACCGTTACAGCGACCCGCTATGGCTACACCTTC	CASTVTATRYGYTF
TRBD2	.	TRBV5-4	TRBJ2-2	TGTGCCAGCAGCCCAAGCGGGAGACTCCATAGCTGGGAGCTGTTTTTT	CASSPSGRLHSWELFF
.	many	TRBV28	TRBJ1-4	TGTGCCGGGAGTACGGGAGCTTCGGAAAAACTGTTTTTT	CAGSTGASEKLFF
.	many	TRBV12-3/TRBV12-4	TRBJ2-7	TGTGCCAGCAGTCAGGGATTCGAGCAGTACTTC	CASSQGFEQYF
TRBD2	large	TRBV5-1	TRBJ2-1	TGCGCCAGCAGCGAGACTAGCGGGAGCTACAATGAGCAGTTCTTC	CASSETSGSYNEQFF
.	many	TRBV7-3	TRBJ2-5	TGTGCCAGCAGCTCTCAGGGTTGGGAGACCCAGTACTTC	CASSSQGWETQYF
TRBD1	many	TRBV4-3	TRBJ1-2	TGCGCCAGCAGCCACCGCGGGACAGCTAGGGGCTACACCTTC	CASSHRGTARGYTF
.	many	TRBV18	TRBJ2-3	TGTGCCAGCTCACCACCAAGCGTCGATACGCAGTATTTT	CASSPPSVDTQYF
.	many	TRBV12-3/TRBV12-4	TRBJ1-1	TGTGCCAGCCGGTGGGCCATGAACACTGAAGCTTTCTTT	CASRWAMNTEAFF